In its sample, the clone carrying this T cell receptor beta chain was seen many times. About 480 ng RNA was reverse transcribed with alpha and beta constant-region primers. Alpha and beta chain libraries were made separately by chain-specific third strand synthesis with multiplexing indices. TCRdb reanalysed the 5' RACE reads using MiXCR and keeps one entry per CDR3 protein. The data show several thousand distinct CDR3 sequences, about 9.3% seen once. The data originate from a study of HIV-infected patients and healthy controls. Germline V CDR1 and CDR2: WSHSY, SAAADI. CDR3 length equals 16 residues. Trimming left V 0 bases short and J 4 bases short, with 13 bases between. Antiretroviral therapy had run roughly three months, about 14 weeks, before follow-up blood collection. The repertoire came from unfractionated whole blood and reflected all unsorted peripheral T cells. Exclusions covered tumors, febrile or AIDS-related illness, and hepatitis B or C coinfection.

Sequencing used blood, obtained during antiretroviral therapy. J is TRBJ1-5 and V is TRBV10-2, with a weak D call TRBD1 (6 bases). This receptor was taken from an adult with HIV infection. CDR3: CASSESSWQGNQPQHF. The CDR3 DNA sequence: TGCGCCAGCAGTGAGTCGTCGTGGCAGGGGAATCAGCCCCAGCATTTT.